This passage covers 16 T cell receptor beta chains from one sample sequenced in a study of cytomegalovirus exposure and HLA in healthy donors (dated by TCRdb to about 2017). Library method: the immunoSEQ multiplex PCR assay. For the multiplex PCR, a mixture combining 60 forward primers for TCR Vbeta segments and 13 reverse primers for TCR Jbeta segments was used. As stored in TCRdb, this immuneACCESS dataset retains in-frame rearrangements with V and J assigned. A fraction of the clones does not appear; measured against another copy, unresolved V genes explain less than half of the discrepancy, and the remainder lacks a known reason. The sample yields 150,000 to 200,000 clones; 80% to 90% were counted once. The ten largest clones capture 4% to 5% of the sample. Source material: PBMCs. The receptors derive from a woman under 30 in good health and CMV-seropositive.

Regarding this clone: The CDR3 ends on some other residue instead of the conserved phenylalanine or tryptophan, so this is likely a read error. Because the CDR3's place on the DNA is in doubt, the DNA is left out and the CDR3 is given as listed by TCRdb. The J gene is TRBJ1-2, the V gene TRBV6-5; the D call in the table, TRBD1, was not verified against the DNA. From germline, CDR1 is MNHEY and CDR2 SVGAGI. From its first to its last residue, the CDR3 has 14 amino acids. CDR3 loop: CASSSGQGGVFFCL.

V gene TRBV11-3 combines with J gene TRBJ2-1; D is possibly TRBD1 (5 bases). Per the germline V gene, CDR1 is SGHNT and CDR2 is YENEEA. V was cut by 1 base and J by 6 bases, with 7 bases left in between. This CDR3 is 13 amino acids long. The CDR3 loop reads CASSLVRGNEQFF. As DNA, the CDR3 is TGTGCCAGCAGCTTAGTAAGGGGCAATGAGCAGTTCTTC.

This clone was picked up a small number of times. V and J are TRBV7-6 and TRBJ2-5; possibly TRBD1 for D (6 bases). Germline CDR1 and CDR2: SGHVS and FNYEAQ. V was pared by 5 bases and J by 4 bases, with 11 bases between. This CDR3 contains 13 residues. The CDR3 protein is CASSPGQTETQYF. The CDR3 nucleotides read TGTGCCAGCAGCCCCGGACAGACAGAGACCCAGTACTTC.

V usage is TRBV7-2 and J usage is TRBJ1-2; the D gene is possibly TRBD1 (5 bases). CDR3 length: 17 residues. The V end was cut by 4 bases, the J end by 0 bases, with 18 bases between. CDR1 SGHTA and CDR2 FQGNSA come from the germline V gene. CDR3: CASSSQGEPLPNYGYTF. CDR3 DNA: TGTGCCAGCAGCTCCCAGGGCGAACCGCTTCCTAACTATGGCTACACCTTC.

This chain uses TRBV7-9 with TRBJ1-4; D gene uncertain. V dropped 5 bases and J dropped 0 bases, with 13 bases sitting between them. The CDR3 runs 16 residues. Looked up from germline, CDR1 is SEHNR and CDR2 is FQNEAQ (reference sequence). The CDR3, as DNA: TGTGCCAGCAGCACCCGTGCAGGCGCAACTAATGAAAAACTGTTTTTT. Translation: CASSTRAGATNEKLFF.

The V and J genes are TRBV4-1 and TRBJ1-2, with TRBD1 matching over 7 bases. CDR3 length: 14 residues. The V gene end was trimmed by 4 bases and the J gene end by 2 bases; junction bases not matched to a gene: 4. CDR1 is MGHRA and CDR2 is YSYEKL in the germline V gene. CDR3 residues: CASSRGQENYGYTF. CDR3 bases: TGCGCCAGCAGCCGCGGACAGGAAAACTATGGCTACACCTTC.

V and J are TRBV6-5 and TRBJ1-5; D gene ambiguous. This CDR3 is 13 amino acids long. V lost 0 bases, J lost 4 bases, and 4 bases lay in between. The germline V gene has CDR1 MNHEY and CDR2 SVGAGI. CDR3 sequence: CASSYSTNQPQHF. CDR3 DNA: TGTGCCAGCAGTTACTCAACTAATCAGCCCCAGCATTTT.

J is TRBJ2-5 and V is TRBV4-1; 10 nucleotides align to TRBD2. Looked up from germline, CDR1 is MGHRA and CDR2 is YSYEKL. The CDR3 has 16 amino acids. Trimming took 4 bases from V and 2 from J; bases not matched to a gene: 7. The CDR3 nucleotides are TGCGCCAGCAGCCGGATCACTAGCGGGGATCAAGAGACCCAGTACTTC. It translates to CASSRITSGDQETQYF.

The chain uses TRBV7-2 and TRBJ2-1, with a tentative D call TRBD2 (7 bases). There are 16 residues in the CDR3. The V and J ends lost 2 bases and 3 bases respectively, with 14 bases between them. CDR1 and CDR2 (germline): SGHTA, FQGNSA. CDR3 sequence reads: CASSLWGGHLYNEQFF. The CDR3 DNA reads as TGTGCCAGCAGCTTATGGGGGGGACACCTCTACAATGAGCAGTTCTTC.

The CDR3 region has the DNA TGTGCCAGCAGTGAAGAGGGGGCGGTGGGGGCCAACGTCCTGACTTTC. Its protein product is CASSEEGAVGANVLTF. V and J are TRBV2 and TRBJ2-6; 7 bases are a match to TRBD1. The length of the CDR3 is 16 residues. The ends lost 1 base at V and 4 bases at J; junction bases unmatched: 4. CDR1 SNHLY and CDR2 FYNNEI come from the germline V gene.

The chain recombines TRBV4-2 with TRBJ2-2; 7 bases are shared with TRBD1. CDR1 is LGHNA, CDR2 YNFKEQ, per germline. J gave up 4 bases and V 2 bases, and 13 bases lay outside the gene matches. There are 18 residues in the CDR3. This chain's CDR3 is CASSQIQGFGLPTGELFF. The CDR3 DNA reads as TGTGCCAGCAGCCAAATACAGGGGTTTGGATTGCCCACCGGGGAGCTGTTTTTT.

Remarks on this clone: Other DNA sequences within the sample encode an identical CDR3. The genes are TRBV5-1 and TRBJ2-5; 8 nucleotides match TRBD1. The CDR3 has 14 amino acids. The J segment lost 2 bases and the V segment lost 2 bases, leaving 2 bases of the junction unmatched. Germline V CDR1 and CDR2: SGHRS, YFSETQ. The CDR3 region has the DNA TGCGCCAGCAGCTTCGGACAGGGTCAAGAGACCCAGTACTTC. Translation gives CASSFGQGQETQYF. The variable domain in full, with the rest retrieved from reference TRBV5-1 and TRBJ2-5, is KAGVTQTPRYLIKTRGQQVTLSCSPISGHRSVSWYQQTPGQGLQFLFEYFSETQRNKGNFPGRFSGRQFSNSRSEMNVSTLELGDSALYLCASSFGQGQETQYFGPGTRLLVL.

The chain has TRBV2 and TRBJ1-6; 8 bases agree with TRBD1. The germline gives CDR1 SNHLY, CDR2 FYNNEI. This CDR3 region has 15 residues. J lost 4 bases, V lost 6 bases, and 5 bases had no gene match. The CDR3 reads CASRGQVFYNSPLHF. CDR3 nucleotide sequence: TGTGCCAGCAGGGGACAGGTATTTTATAATTCACCCCTCCACTTT.

This chain uses TRBV7-8 with TRBJ2-5; TRBD1 is a possible D gene (5 bases). The V end was cut by 5 bases, the J end by 5 bases, with 21 bases between. CDR3 length: 16 residues. The germline V gene has CDR1 SGHVS and CDR2 FQNEAQ. The CDR3 spells CASSVGQGYWSETQYF. In DNA, the CDR3 is TGTGCCAGCAGCGTAGGGCAGGGCTATTGGTCCGAGACCCAGTACTTC.

The V gene is TRBV9, the J gene TRBJ2-3, with 10 bases lining up with TRBD2. The length of the CDR3 is 15 residues. V dropped 5 bases and J dropped 4; count of bases not matched to a gene: 7. Germline lookup yields CDR1 SGDLS and CDR2 YYNGEE. Here the CDR3 reads CASRKSGGAADTQYF. As DNA, the CDR3 is TGTGCCAGCAGAAAAAGCGGGGGGGCCGCAGATACGCAGTATTTT. Full variable domain (remainder filled in from reference TRBV9 and TRBJ2-3): DSGVTQTPKHLITATGQRVTLRCSPRSGDLSVYWYQQSLDQGLQFLIQYYNGEERAKGNILERFSAQQFPDLHSELNLSSLELGDSALYFCASRKSGGAADTQYFGPGTRLTVL.

The chain links TRBV16 to TRBJ2-7, with 7 bases fitting TRBD1. The CDR3 sequence is 14 residues long. Germline CDR1 reads KGHSY; CDR2 reads FQNENV. After removal of 5 bases from V and 2 bases from J, the junction contained 6 bases not matched to a gene. CDR3 DNA sequence: TGTGCCAGCAGCGAAAGGACAGGCACCTACGAGCAGTACTTC. This gives the protein CASSERTGTYEQYF.